This TCR beta chain stems from a study of siplizumab effects on memory and regulatory T cells. Germline CDR1 is SGHRS and CDR2 is YFSETQ. This CDR3 is 16 amino acids long. Unmatched junction bases numbered 7, after V lost 6 bases and J lost 2 bases. General study points: The authors did not confirm suppressive function in proliferating Tregs from siplizumab cultures. About 80-97% of proliferating CD4+ or CD8+ clones had no assignable naive or memory phenotype. Apparently more diverse than memory cells, naive T cells also seemed major alloresponse contributors.

This clone was detected once. Its antigen remains unidentified. Per-sample assaying covered about 10^5 TCR templates. Using immunoSEQ multiplex PCR, the repertoire was profiled, and TCRdb retains in-frame clones only, with some absent. Among some 99,000 clones, under 95% were seen once, and the ten largest hold approximately 0.75%. The specimen sequenced was Tregs sorted from blood. The sequence came from a human donor in good health. The chain recombines TRBV5-1 with TRBJ2-1; 11 bases match TRBD2. The CDR3, as DNA: TGCGCCAGCACCTTACTAGCGGGAGTACCCTACAATGAGCAGTTCTTC. It codes for CASTLLAGVPYNEQFF.